The clone carrying this T cell receptor (beta chain) was observed a handful of times. Its cognate antigen is unknown. The data derive from a study of T-cell memory formation after mild COVID-19. The germline gives CDR1 MNHEY, CDR2 SVGAGI. With 2 bases clipped from V and 8 bases from J, the junction kept 5 bases outside the gene matches. This CDR3 region has 15 residues. Overall study results and limits: Memory sampled before infection contained some responding clones, suggesting cross-reactive memory joined.

TCRdb re-analysed the 5' RACE reads in MiXCR, keeping a single row per CDR3 protein. The sample contains about 540,000 distinct CDR3 sequences, around 21% of which appear only once. The sequenced sample was PBMCs or a T cell subset sorted from them (not recorded which). This clonotype originated in an adult woman who had mild COVID-19 (a few samples of this study predate the infection). Cell type and time point are not known. The chain joins TRBV6-5 to TRBJ2-1; 11 bases fit TRBD2. For the CDR3, the DNA is TGTGCCAGCAGTTACCGACTAGCGGGGAGTCATGAGCAGTTCTTC. Translated: CASSYRLAGSHEQFF.